These T cell receptor beta chains were read from a single sample in a study of blood T cell repertoires in COVID-19. Assay used: immunoSEQ multiplex PCR; TCRdb lists only in-frame clones, some missing. The sample has about 400,000 clones; approximately 90% are singletons. The sequenced material came from peripheral blood. The receptor set was obtained from a woman younger than 45 with active or convalescent COVID-19. CDR3s include the opening cysteine and the closing phenylalanine or tryptophan. A D gene is named only where the DNA matches it firmly. Only part of the rows carry a size: once, few, many, or a class if the clone is expanded.

D gene: -; V gene: TRBV29-1; CDR3 length: 13; J gene: TRBJ1-2; clone size: -; CDR3 protein: CSVEMGQGYGYTF; CDR3 DNA: TGCAGCGTTGAAATGGGGCAGGGGTACGGCTACACCTTC
D gene: -; V gene: TRBV4-1; CDR3 length: 15; J gene: TRBJ1-5; clone size: -; CDR3 protein: CASSQEGRGNQPQHF; CDR3 DNA: TGCGCCAGCAGCCAAGAAGGGCGGGGCAATCAGCCCCAGCATTTT
D gene: -; V gene: TRBV19; CDR3 length: 13; J gene: TRBJ1-2; clone size: -; CDR3 protein: CASTLAGIYGYTF; CDR3 DNA: TGTGCCAGTACCCTCGCGGGCATCTATGGCTACACCTTC
D gene: -; V gene: TRBV29-1; CDR3 length: 13; J gene: TRBJ2-7; clone size: -; CDR3 protein: CSVSTDSSYEQYF; CDR3 DNA: TGCAGCGTCTCGACAGATAGCTCCTACGAGCAGTACTTC
D gene: TRBD1; V gene: TRBV6-5; CDR3 length: 14; J gene: TRBJ1-1; clone size: -; CDR3 protein: CAGEQGRGYTEAFF; CDR3 DNA: TGTGCCGGAGAACAGGGGCGTGGGTACACTGAAGCTTTCTTT
D gene: -; V gene: TRBV6-5; CDR3 length: 14; J gene: TRBJ1-1; clone size: -; CDR3 protein: CASSYLGGNTEAFF; CDR3 DNA: TGTGCCAGCAGTTACCTGGGGGGAAACACTGAAGCTTTCTTT
D gene: -; V gene: TRBV27; CDR3 length: 13; J gene: TRBJ1-2; clone size: -; CDR3 protein: CASRDPGDYGYTF; CDR3 DNA: TGTGCCAGCAGGGACCCGGGGGACTATGGCTACACCTTC
D gene: -; V gene: TRBV5-1; CDR3 length: 14; J gene: TRBJ2-2; clone size: -; CDR3 protein: CASSMQGVTGELFF; CDR3 DNA: TGCGCCAGCAGCATGCAGGGTGTCACCGGGGAGCTGTTTTTT
D gene: TRBD1; V gene: TRBV18; CDR3 length: 15; J gene: TRBJ1-1; clone size: -; CDR3 protein: CASSPQQGAGTEAFF; CDR3 DNA: TGTGCCAGCTCACCACAACAGGGGGCAGGTACTGAAGCTTTCTTT
D gene: -; V gene: TRBV4-1; CDR3 length: 18; J gene: TRBJ2-7; clone size: -; CDR3 protein: CASSQGPVGRELSYEQYF; CDR3 DNA: TGCGCCAGCAGCCAAGGGCCGGTCGGCCGGGAACTCTCCTACGAGCAGTACTTC
D gene: -; V gene: TRBV13; CDR3 length: 17; J gene: TRBJ1-1; clone size: -; CDR3 protein: CASSVEAVQRENTEAFF; CDR3 DNA: TGTGCCAGCAGCGTCGAAGCGGTTCAACGGGAGAACACTGAAGCTTTCTTT
D gene: -; V gene: TRBV6-1; CDR3 length: 13; J gene: TRBJ2-1; clone size: -; CDR3 protein: CASSEAVGQQQFF; CDR3 DNA: TGTGCCAGCAGTGAAGCTGTGGGCCAGCAGCAGTTCTTC
D gene: TRBD2; V gene: TRBV27; CDR3 length: 16; J gene: TRBJ2-2; clone size: -; CDR3 protein: CASSPLSSGRVGELFF; CDR3 DNA: TGTGCCAGCAGTCCCCTTAGTAGCGGGAGAGTCGGGGAGCTGTTTTTT
D gene: -; V gene: TRBV6-5; CDR3 length: 13; J gene: TRBJ1-2; clone size: -; CDR3 protein: CASSYGEPGGYTF; CDR3 DNA: TGTGCCAGCAGTTACGGGGAGCCGGGGGGCTACACCTTC
D gene: -; V gene: TRBV3-1/TRBV3-2; CDR3 length: 15; J gene: TRBJ2-3; clone size: -; CDR3 protein: CASSRNPIGTDTQYF; CDR3 DNA: TGTGCCAGCAGCCGAAATCCAATAGGCACAGATACGCAGTATTTT
D gene: -; V gene: TRBV4-1; CDR3 length: 12; J gene: TRBJ2-7; clone size: few; CDR3 protein: CASSLIGGEQYF; CDR3 DNA: TGCGCCAGCAGCCTCATCGGGGGCGAGCAGTACTTC
D gene: -; V gene: TRBV18; CDR3 length: 15; J gene: TRBJ1-1; clone size: -; CDR3 protein: CASSPQETVNTEAFF; CDR3 DNA: TGTGCCAGCTCACCACAGGAAACAGTGAACACTGAAGCTTTCTTT
D gene: -; V gene: TRBV6-5; CDR3 length: 14; J gene: TRBJ1-1; clone size: -; CDR3 protein: CASSTRNGRAEAFF; CDR3 DNA: TGTGCCAGCAGTACCCGGAACGGGAGGGCTGAAGCTTTCTTT
D gene: TRBD1; V gene: TRBV7-6; CDR3 length: 16; J gene: TRBJ1-1; clone size: -; CDR3 protein: CASSLGDRVMNTEAFF; CDR3 DNA: TGTGCCAGCAGCTTAGGAGACAGGGTGATGAACACTGAAGCTTTCTTT
D gene: TRBD1; V gene: TRBV7-9; CDR3 length: 14; J gene: TRBJ1-2; clone size: few; CDR3 protein: CASSLVGQGWGYTF; CDR3 DNA: TGTGCCAGCAGCTTGGTCGGACAGGGATGGGGCTACACCTTC
D gene: TRBD1; V gene: TRBV3-1/TRBV3-2; CDR3 length: 15; J gene: TRBJ2-1; clone size: -; CDR3 protein: CASSQRQGPINEQFF; CDR3 DNA: TGTGCCAGCAGCCAACGACAGGGTCCGATCAATGAGCAGTTCTTC
D gene: -; V gene: TRBV2; CDR3 length: 14; J gene: TRBJ1-5; clone size: -; CDR3 protein: CASSDPVSNQPQHF; CDR3 DNA: TGTGCCAGCAGTGACCCCGTTAGCAATCAGCCCCAGCATTTT
D gene: TRBD1; V gene: TRBV3-1/TRBV3-2; CDR3 length: 15; J gene: TRBJ2-7; clone size: -; CDR3 protein: CASSYAGSGQYEQYF; CDR3 DNA: TGTGCCAGCAGCTACGCAGGATCGGGACAGTACGAGCAGTACTTC
D gene: TRBD1; V gene: TRBV5-1; CDR3 length: 16; J gene: TRBJ1-3; clone size: -; CDR3 protein: CASSLTGTGVGNTIYF; CDR3 DNA: TGCGCCAGCAGCTTAACCGGGACAGGGGTTGGAAACACCATATATTTT
D gene: -; V gene: TRBV7-2; CDR3 length: 13; J gene: TRBJ1-1; clone size: -; CDR3 protein: CASSLARGTEAFF; CDR3 DNA: TGTGCCAGCAGCTTAGCGCGGGGCACTGAAGCTTTCTTT
D gene: -; V gene: TRBV19; CDR3 length: 16; J gene: TRBJ1-1; clone size: -; CDR3 protein: CASSILGRGKRAEAFF; CDR3 DNA: TGTGCCAGTAGTATCTTAGGTCGGGGTAAAAGGGCTGAAGCTTTCTTT
D gene: TRBD1; V gene: TRBV5-6; CDR3 length: 15; J gene: TRBJ2-7; clone size: -; CDR3 protein: CASSLGGQGDNEQYF; CDR3 DNA: TGTGCCAGCAGCTTGGGGGGCCAGGGGGATAACGAGCAGTACTTC
D gene: -; V gene: TRBV7-9; CDR3 length: 13; J gene: TRBJ2-3; clone size: -; CDR3 protein: CASRMGATDTQYF; CDR3 DNA: TGTGCCAGCAGGATGGGGGCCACAGATACGCAGTATTTT
D gene: -; V gene: TRBV5-1; CDR3 length: 13; J gene: TRBJ1-1; clone size: -; CDR3 protein: CASSLGSGVEAFF; CDR3 DNA: TGCGCCAGCAGCTTGGGGTCAGGGGTTGAAGCTTTCTTT
D gene: -; V gene: TRBV25-1; CDR3 length: 13; J gene: TRBJ2-5; clone size: -; CDR3 protein: CASSDWSQETQYF; CDR3 DNA: TGTGCCAGCAGTGACTGGAGCCAAGAGACCCAGTACTTC
D gene: TRBD1; V gene: TRBV24-1; CDR3 length: 13; J gene: TRBJ2-2; clone size: -; CDR3 protein: CATSGGNTGELFF; CDR3 DNA: TGTGCCACCTCAGGGGGTAACACCGGGGAGCTGTTTTTT
D gene: -; V gene: TRBV7-9; CDR3 length: 17; J gene: TRBJ1-2; clone size: -; CDR3 protein: CASSLAGALPIGYGYTF; CDR3 DNA: TGTGCCAGCAGCTTAGCAGGGGCGTTGCCTATCGGCTATGGCTACACCTTC
D gene: -; V gene: TRBV19; CDR3 length: 15; J gene: TRBJ1-5; clone size: -; CDR3 protein: CASSISGLGYQPQHF; CDR3 DNA: TGTGCCAGTAGTATTTCGGGGTTGGGATATCAGCCCCAGCATTTT
D gene: TRBD2; V gene: TRBV6-2/TRBV6-3; CDR3 length: 20; J gene: TRBJ2-3; clone size: -; CDR3 protein: CASSQAGWLAGGRSTDTQYF; CDR3 DNA: TGTGCCAGCAGCCAGGCCGGTTGGCTAGCGGGGGGAAGAAGCACAGATACGCAGTATTTT
D gene: TRBD1; V gene: TRBV29-1; CDR3 length: 12; J gene: TRBJ2-7; clone size: -; CDR3 protein: CSVAGGIYEQYF; CDR3 DNA: TGCAGCGTGGCAGGGGGCATATACGAGCAGTACTTC
D gene: -; V gene: TRBV11-2; CDR3 length: 15; J gene: TRBJ1-5; clone size: -; CDR3 protein: CASSRDDRNGQPQHF; CDR3 DNA: TGTGCCAGCAGCCGAGATGACAGGAACGGACAGCCCCAGCATTTT
D gene: -; V gene: TRBV5-1; CDR3 length: 14; J gene: TRBJ2-2; clone size: -; CDR3 protein: CASSFLSPEGELFF; CDR3 DNA: TGCGCCAGCAGCTTCTTGTCCCCGGAGGGGGAGCTGTTTTTT
D gene: TRBD2; V gene: TRBV28; CDR3 length: 16; J gene: TRBJ2-7; clone size: -; CDR3 protein: CASSESSGKGPYEQYF; CDR3 DNA: TGTGCCAGCAGTGAGTCAAGCGGGAAAGGGCCCTACGAGCAGTACTTC
D gene: -; V gene: TRBV6-2/TRBV6-3; CDR3 length: 16; J gene: TRBJ2-3; clone size: once; CDR3 protein: CASSYSMSASTDTQYF; CDR3 DNA: TGTGCCAGCAGTTACTCTATGAGCGCCAGCACAGATACGCAGTATTTT
D gene: TRBD2; V gene: TRBV10-3; CDR3 length: 15; J gene: TRBJ2-2; clone size: -; CDR3 protein: CAISELAGTTGELFF; CDR3 DNA: TGTGCCATCAGTGAACTAGCGGGAACCACCGGGGAGCTGTTTTTT
D gene: TRBD1; V gene: TRBV4-2; CDR3 length: 18; J gene: TRBJ2-7; clone size: -; CDR3 protein: CASSQDTTSTGASYEQYF; CDR3 DNA: TGTGCCAGCAGCCAAGACACTACTTCGACAGGGGCCTCCTACGAGCAGTACTTC
D gene: TRBD2; V gene: TRBV4-2; CDR3 length: 17; J gene: TRBJ2-2; clone size: -; CDR3 protein: CASSQEASGANTGELFF; CDR3 DNA: TGTGCCAGCAGCCAAGAGGCTAGCGGTGCGAACACCGGGGAGCTGTTTTTT
D gene: -; V gene: TRBV15; CDR3 length: 15; J gene: TRBJ1-5; clone size: -; CDR3 protein: CATSRDQGPGQPQHF; CDR3 DNA: TGTGCCACCAGCAGAGACCAGGGGCCCGGTCAGCCCCAGCATTTT
D gene: -; V gene: TRBV10-1; CDR3 length: 15; J gene: TRBJ1-5; clone size: -; CDR3 protein: CASRIPQGTDQPQHF; CDR3 DNA: TGCGCCAGCAGGATACCTCAGGGAACCGATCAGCCCCAGCATTTT
D gene: -; V gene: TRBV7-2; CDR3 length: 16; J gene: TRBJ1-5; clone size: -; CDR3 protein: CASSPPSAGAGEPQHF; CDR3 DNA: TGTGCCAGCAGCCCTCCCTCGGCGGGGGCCGGTGAGCCCCAGCATTTT
D gene: -; V gene: TRBV21-1; CDR3 length: 16; J gene: TRBJ1-6; clone size: -; CDR3 protein: CASSKEGTCGNSPLHF; CDR3 DNA: TGTGCCAGCAGCAAAGAAGGGACATGTGGTAATTCACCCCTCCACTTT
D gene: TRBD1; V gene: TRBV15; CDR3 length: 13; J gene: TRBJ1-2; clone size: -; CDR3 protein: CATSTRQGNGYTF; CDR3 DNA: TGTGCCACCAGCACCCGACAGGGAAATGGCTACACCTTC
D gene: -; V gene: TRBV11-2; CDR3 length: 14; J gene: TRBJ2-7; clone size: -; CDR3 protein: CASSFGSTRYEQYF; CDR3 DNA: TGTGCCAGCAGCTTTGGTTCGACTAGGTACGAGCAGTACTTC
D gene: -; V gene: TRBV7-9; CDR3 length: 16; J gene: TRBJ2-7; clone size: many; CDR3 protein: CASSLDLSRRSYEQYF; CDR3 DNA: TGTGCCAGCAGCTTAGACCTGTCCAGGCGATCCTACGAGCAGTACTTC
D gene: TRBD2; V gene: TRBV5-4; CDR3 length: 15; J gene: TRBJ2-3; clone size: -; CDR3 protein: CASSLFSGLVDTQYF; CDR3 DNA: TGTGCCAGCAGCTTGTTCTCGGGACTAGTGGATACGCAGTATTTT
D gene: TRBD1; V gene: TRBV18; CDR3 length: 14; J gene: TRBJ1-3; clone size: -; CDR3 protein: CASSAGGSGNTIYF; CDR3 DNA: TGTGCCAGCTCAGCAGGGGGATCTGGAAACACCATATATTTT
D gene: -; V gene: TRBV4-1; CDR3 length: 16; J gene: TRBJ2-2; clone size: -; CDR3 protein: CASSQGGRGNTGELFF; CDR3 DNA: TGCGCCAGCAGCCAAGGTGGAAGGGGTAACACCGGGGAGCTGTTTTTT
D gene: TRBD1; V gene: TRBV5-1; CDR3 length: 13; J gene: TRBJ1-2; clone size: few; CDR3 protein: CASSPRTGEGYTF; CDR3 DNA: TGCGCCAGCAGCCCCCGGACAGGGGAAGGCTACACCTTC
D gene: TRBD1; V gene: TRBV11-2; CDR3 length: 16; J gene: TRBJ2-6; clone size: -; CDR3 protein: CASSWDRSSGANVLTF; CDR3 DNA: TGTGCCAGCAGCTGGGACAGGAGCTCTGGGGCCAACGTCCTGACTTTC
D gene: TRBD1; V gene: TRBV7-9; CDR3 length: 14; J gene: TRBJ1-2; clone size: -; CDR3 protein: CASSLPGQGGGYTF; CDR3 DNA: TGTGCCAGCAGCCTTCCCGGACAGGGGGGTGGCTACACCTTC
D gene: -; V gene: TRBV9; CDR3 length: 17; J gene: TRBJ1-3; clone size: -; CDR3 protein: CASSRSLSRSSGNTIYF; CDR3 DNA: TGTGCCAGTTCCCGTTCCTTGTCTCGTAGTTCTGGAAACACCATATATTTT
D gene: -; V gene: TRBV7-8; CDR3 length: 18; J gene: TRBJ1-4; clone size: -; CDR3 protein: CASSFSTGTSATNEKLFF; CDR3 DNA: TGTGCCAGCAGCTTTTCGACCGGGACATCCGCGACTAATGAAAAACTGTTTTTT
D gene: -; V gene: TRBV5-1; CDR3 length: 14; J gene: TRBJ2-7; clone size: -; CDR3 protein: CASSLSSGAYEQYF; CDR3 DNA: TGCGCCAGCAGCTTGAGTAGCGGCGCCTACGAGCAGTACTTC
D gene: -; V gene: TRBV2; CDR3 length: 16; J gene: TRBJ1-2; clone size: -; CDR3 protein: CASSADKAIGGAGYTF; CDR3 DNA: TGTGCCAGCAGTGCCGACAAAGCCATCGGCGGGGCGGGCTACACCTTC